A single sample is the source of the 19 T cell receptor beta chains below, sequenced in a study of blood T cell repertoires in COVID-19. TCRdb's copy holds only in-frame clones and misses some; the assay was immunoSEQ multiplex PCR. The sample gives 75,000 to 100,000 clones, roughly 80% of which show up once; approximately 10% is in the top ten. The sample consisted of peripheral blood. These receptors all come from a human donor in a cohort sampled during active COVID-19.

V and J are TRBV14 and TRBJ2-6, with unresolved D. The germline V gene encodes CDR1 SGHDN and CDR2 FVKESK. The CDR3 is 16 amino acids. V shed 0 bases and J shed 3 bases, with 9 bases lying between them. CDR3: CASSQEPGFGANVLTF. The CDR3 DNA is TGTGCCAGCAGCCAAGAACCCGGGTTTGGGGCCAACGTCCTGACTTTC. The entire variable domain, with the rest obtained from reference TRBV14 and TRBJ2-6, is as follows: EAGVTQFPSHSVIEKGQTVTLRCDPISGHDNLYWYRRVMGKEIKFLLHFVKESKQDESGMPNNRFLAERTGGTYSTLKVQPAELEDSGVYFCASSQEPGFGANVLTFGAGSRLTVL.

This chain links TRBV9 with TRBJ2-7; 8 bases are a match to TRBD1. The CDR3 runs 14 residues. The ends lost 3 bases at V and 10 bases at J; junction bases unmatched: 12. CDR1 SGDLS and CDR2 YYNGEE come from the germline V gene. In DNA form, the CDR3 reads TGTGCCAGCAGCGCCGGACAGGGTAGACTGGTCCAGTACTTC. Translation: CASSAGQGRLVQYF.

This clone was detected a few times. This chain connects TRBV2 to TRBJ1-2; D is unclear. With 4 bases removed from V and 5 bases from J, the gap between germline ends came to 14 bases. Germline V gene sequence: CDR1 SNHLY, CDR2 FYNNEI. The CDR3 extends over 14 amino acids. CDR3 sequence reads: CASSAYPGGYGYTF. Written as DNA, the CDR3 is TGTGCCAGCAGTGCTTACCCCGGCGGGTATGGCTACACCTTC.

The chain is built from TRBV5-8 and TRBJ1-4; D might be TRBD1 (5 bases). This CDR3 spans 16 amino acids. Per germline, CDR1 SGHTS and CDR2 YDEGEE. V was cut by 4 bases and J by 3 bases, with 16 bases left in between. CDR3 DNA: TGTGCCAGCAGCATTCTGAGTGGGGGGGCTAATGAAAAACTGTTTTTT. It yields the protein CASSILSGGANEKLFF.

V and J are TRBV4-1 and TRBJ1-2; D gene unclear. With 0 bases removed from V and 3 bases from J, the gap between germline ends came to 11 bases. Germline-derived CDR1 and CDR2 are MGHRA and YSYEKL. This CDR3 is 15 amino acids long. Here the CDR3 reads CASSQDDIAYYGYTF. Here the CDR3 DNA reads TGCGCCAGCAGCCAAGACGACATCGCTTACTATGGCTACACCTTC.

CDR3 sequence: CASSSRQAHNYEQYF. CDR3 sequence (DNA): TGTGCCAGCAGTTCAAGACAGGCCCACAACTACGAGCAGTACTTC. The J gene is TRBJ2-7, the V gene TRBV6-5, with a possible D match to TRBD1 (6 bases). The CDR3 consists of 15 residues. Germline loops: CDR1 MNHEY, CDR2 SVGAGI. V lost 4 bases to trimming and J lost 3 bases, with 16 bases between them.

This rearrangement joins TRBV19 to TRBJ2-6; no firm D call. The CDR3 loop spans 15 amino acids. Trimming pared 7 bases from V and 1 base from J, leaving 11 bases between. Germline V CDR1 and CDR2: LNHDA, SQIVND (reference sequence). The CDR3 spells CASNPVGSGANVLTF. The CDR3 DNA is TGTGCCAGTAACCCGGTTGGTTCTGGGGCCAACGTCCTGACTTTC.

This clone was detected once. The chain combines TRBV7-2 with TRBJ2-2; D is uncertain. CDR1 is SGHTA, CDR2 FQGNSA, per germline. The CDR3 extends over 15 amino acids. Trimming removed 2 bases at V and 2 bases at J, with 9 bases between. The CDR3 DNA follows: TGTGCCAGCAGCTTAACCCACGGTAACACCGGGGAGCTGTTTTTT. Its protein is CASSLTHGNTGELFF.

The genes are TRBV5-6 and TRBJ1-1, with unresolved D. This CDR3 comprises 12 residues. Germline assignment: CDR1 SGHDT and CDR2 YYEEEE. V was pared by 5 bases and J by 1 base, with 6 bases between. CDR3 sequence (DNA): TGTGCCAGCAGTTATTGGAACACTGAAGCTTTCTTT. This codes for CASSYWNTEAFF.

The chain is built from TRBV11-2 and TRBJ2-2, with D perhaps TRBD1 (5 bases). The V gene's germline CDR1 is SGHAT and CDR2 FQNNGV. This CDR3 is built from 14 residues. V was pared by 5 bases and J by 5 bases, with 12 bases between. CDR3 bases: TGTGCCAGCAGCCTTTCAGGGTTTACCGGGGAGCTGTTTTTT. The encoded protein is CASSLSGFTGELFF.

V and J are TRBV19 and TRBJ2-3, with 12 bases lining up with TRBD2. Trimming cost V 6 bases and J 8 bases; bases outside gene matches: 12. This CDR3 is built from 16 residues. The germline gives CDR1 LNHDA, CDR2 SQIVND (reference sequence). The CDR3 DNA sequence: TGTGCCAGTAGCCCGACTAGCGGGGGAACAACGGGTACGCAGTATTTT. Translation gives CASSPTSGGTTGTQYF.

This sequence joins TRBV19 and TRBJ2-5; 7 nucleotides line up with TRBD1. CDR1 and CDR2 (germline): LNHDA, SQIVND (reference sequence). The V segment lost 8 bases and the J segment 3 bases; nucleotides outside the gene matches: 6. The CDR3 length is 13 residues. This CDR3 is CASPQDREETQYF. The DNA for the CDR3 is TGTGCCAGTCCCCAAGACAGGGAAGAGACCCAGTACTTC. Using reference TRBV19 and TRBJ2-5 for the parts outside the CDR3, the full variable domain is DGGITQSPKYLFRKEGQNVTLSCEQNLNHDAMYWYRQDPGQGLRLIYYSQIVNDFQKGDIAEGYSVSREKKESFPLTVTSAQKNPTAFYLCASPQDREETQYFGPGTRLLVL.

The chain's CDR3 is CASSSGFYDGYTF. The CDR3 DNA follows: TGTGCCAGCAGTTCAGGCTTCTACGATGGCTACACCTTC. The rearrangement uses TRBV6-5 and TRBJ1-2; D ambiguous. CDR3 length equals 13 residues. CDR1 and CDR2 from the germline V gene are MNHEY and SVGAGI. Trimming cost V 4 bases and J 6 bases, with 12 bases left between them.

The chain joins TRBV28 to TRBJ2-3; 8 bases agree with TRBD2. The V gene's germline CDR1 is MDHEN and CDR2 SYDVKM. This CDR3 has 17 amino acids. Germline trimming cut 3 bases from V and 3 bases from J; bases unmatched to any gene: 11. CDR3 DNA: TGTGCCAGCAGTTTCCCGGGACTAGGGGGTCGGACAGATACGCAGTATTTT. Its protein is CASSFPGLGGRTDTQYF. Drawing the rest from reference TRBV28 and TRBJ2-3, the complete variable domain is DVKVTQSSRYLVKRTGEKVFLECVQDMDHENMFWYRQDPGLGLRLIYFSYDVKMKEKGDIPEGYSVSREKKERFSLILESASTNQTSMYLCASSFPGLGGRTDTQYFGPGTRLTVL.

The chain employs TRBV5-1 and TRBJ2-1; 10 bases fit TRBD2. V shed 4 bases and J 2 bases; nucleotides not matched to a gene: 6. Germline V gene data show CDR1 as SGHRS and CDR2 as YFSETQ. This CDR3 is 16 amino acids long. The CDR3 region has the DNA TGCGCCAGCAGCCTAACACTAGCGGGGACCTACAATGAGCAGTTCTTC. As protein: CASSLTLAGTYNEQFF. Full variable domain (missing parts from reference TRBV5-1 and TRBJ2-1): KAGVTQTPRYLIKTRGQQVTLSCSPISGHRSVSWYQQTPGQGLQFLFEYFSETQRNKGNFPGRFSGRQFSNSRSEMNVSTLELGDSALYLCASSLTLAGTYNEQFFGPGTRLTVL.

Points on this clone: This specimen includes other DNA sequences encoding the same CDR3. V gene TRBV6-2 or TRBV6-3 combines with J gene TRBJ2-1, with 7 positions matching TRBD1. V lost 6 bases and J lost 3; bases outside the gene matches: 2. This CDR3 contains 13 residues. Germline loops: CDR1 MNHEY, CDR2 SVGEGT. Here the CDR3 reads CASSWDSYNEQFF. CDR3 DNA: TGTGCCAGCAGCTGGGACAGCTACAATGAGCAGTTCTTC.

CDR3 protein: CAILAERSTDTQYF. As DNA, the CDR3 is TGTGCCATCTTAGCGGAGCGAAGCACAGATACGCAGTATTTT. The J gene is TRBJ2-3, the V gene TRBV10-3, with D possibly being TRBD2 (6 bases). CDR1 ENHRY and CDR2 SYGVKD come from the germline V gene. Trimming shortened V by 8 bases and J by 0 bases, and 12 bases separated the two germline ends. The CDR3 contains 14 residues.

A single count supports this clone. V and J are TRBV2 and TRBJ2-6; 8 nucleotides agree with TRBD2. V lost 6 bases, J lost 0 bases, and 1 base stayed unmatched. This CDR3 contains 15 residues. Per the germline V gene, CDR1 is SNHLY and CDR2 is FYNNEI. The CDR3 loop is CASRGTSSGANVLTF. The CDR3 nucleotides are TGTGCCAGCAGAGGGACTAGCTCTGGGGCCAACGTCCTGACTTTC. Full variable domain (outside the CDR3, taken from reference TRBV2 and TRBJ2-6): EPEVTQTPSHQVTQMGQEVILRCVPISNHLYFYWYRQILGQKVEFLVSFYNNEISEKSEIFDDQFSVERPDGSNFTLKIRSTKLEDSAMYFCASRGTSSGANVLTFGAGSRLTVL.

The chain employs TRBV5-1 and TRBJ2-1; perhaps TRBD2 as D (6 bases). Germline loops: CDR1 SGHRS, CDR2 YFSETQ. This CDR3 is built from 13 residues. V was pared by 1 base and J by 6 bases, with 8 bases between. This CDR3 is CASSLSGVNEQFF. For the CDR3, the DNA is TGCGCCAGCAGCTTGTCGGGGGTCAATGAGCAGTTCTTC.